What follows are 2 T cell receptor beta chains derived from one specimen sequenced in a study of response to subunit inactivated influenza vaccine. One entry per CDR3 protein results from TCRdb running MiXCR on the RT-PCR reads. The data show more than 550,000 distinct CDR3 sequences, roughly 10% seen once. Sequenced here: PBMCs from blood, sampled on the day of vaccination. All receptors come from a man aged 50-59 years who received an inactivated influenza vaccine.

This clonotype was seen only a few times. This chain links TRBV7-2 with TRBJ2-5, with a tentative D call TRBD1 (5 bases). Germline values: CDR1 SGHTA, CDR2 FQGNSA. CDR3 length: 15 residues. V was cut by 5 bases and J by 5 bases, with 18 bases left in between. CDR3: CASSRTSDMFETQYF. CDR3 in DNA: TGTGCCAGCAGCCGTACGTCGGACATGTTTGAGACCCAGTACTTC.

The chain uses TRBV3-1 and TRBJ2-4; TRBD1 matches 8 bases. The CDR3 has 14 amino acids. V shed 3 bases, J shed 7 bases, and the junction held 5 bases outside the gene matches. Germline V gene data show CDR1 as LGHDT and CDR2 as YNNKEL (reference sequence). As DNA, the CDR3 is TGTGCCAGCAGCCAGGGGACAGGCCGGAACATTCAGTACTTC. This translates into CASSQGTGRNIQYF. Full variable domain (outside the CDR3, taken from reference TRBV3-1 and TRBJ2-4): DTAVSQTPKYLVTQMGNDKSIKCEQNLGHDTMYWYKQDSKKFLKIMFSYNNKELIINETVPNRFSPKSPDKAHLNLHINSLELGDSAVYFCASSQGTGRNIQYFGAGTRLSVL.